Listed below are T cell receptor beta chains from one sample, sequenced in a study of blood T cell repertoires in COVID-19. Sequencing was performed with immunoSEQ multiplex PCR; in TCRdb, only in-frame clones are kept and a portion is missing. This table holds about 300,000 clones, 70% to 90% found once. The source material was PBMCs or T cells enriched from blood (not recorded which). These receptors were taken from a young man who had recovered from COVID-19. Each CDR3 is given with its conserved first and last residue. The D gene is left open where the match is weak. Size is stated for part of the rows, as once, few or many counts, or as a class when the clone is expanded.

v_call,j_call,d_call,clone_size,cdr3_nt,cdr3_aa
TRBV24-1,TRBJ2-3,.,.,TGTGCCACCAGTGACCTCCCTGAGCCTACGCAGTATTTT,CATSDLPEPTQYF
TRBV27,TRBJ1-2,.,.,TGTGCCAGCAGTTTTCGACCCGGACAGTCCTATGGCTACACCTTC,CASSFRPGQSYGYTF
TRBV7-6,TRBJ1-2,TRBD1,.,TGTGCCAGCAGCTCCGGACAGGGAAATATGGGGGGCTACACCTTC,CASSSGQGNMGGYTF
TRBV6-4,TRBJ2-3,TRBD2,.,TGTGCCAGCAGTGACGACTCTAGCGGGGGCCACACAGATACGCAGTATTTT,CASSDDSSGGHTDTQYF
TRBV7-9,TRBJ1-2,TRBD1,.,TGTGCCAGCAGCTTCCTTGGACAGGGGGACTATGGCTACACCTTC,CASSFLGQGDYGYTF
TRBV5-4,TRBJ1-4,.,.,TGTGCCAGCAGCTTAAAAGATGGGCTTAATGAAAAACTGTTTTTT,CASSLKDGLNEKLFF
TRBV5-4,TRBJ1-1,.,.,TGTGCCAGCAGCTTGGGGGGAGCCCCAATGAACACTGAAGCTTTCTTT,CASSLGGAPMNTEAFF
TRBV11-2,TRBJ1-1,TRBD1,.,TGTGCCAGCAGCTATACCCCACAGGGGATCAACACTGAAGCTTTCTTT,CASSYTPQGINTEAFF
TRBV3-1/TRBV3-2,TRBJ1-4,TRBD1,.,TGTGCCAGCAGCCAGTTCGACAGGGGCGGCGGTGAAAAACTGTTTTTT,CASSQFDRGGGEKLFF
TRBV19,TRBJ1-1,.,.,TGTGCCAGTAGTATAATACCCAGCGGGGGGACTGAAGCTTTCTTT,CASSIIPSGGTEAFF
TRBV4-3,TRBJ2-7,.,once,TGCGCCAGCAGCCAAGGGGGGGGCGCAGGGTACGAGCAGTACTTC,CASSQGGGAGYEQYF
TRBV30,TRBJ1-1,TRBD1,once,TGTGCCTGGAATATGGACAGGGGGCGCCAGAACACTGAAGCTTTCTTT,CAWNMDRGRQNTEAFF
TRBV18,TRBJ2-2,.,.,TGTGCCAGCTCACCAGGTCAGGGTGGCTACACCGGGGAGCTGTTTTTT,CASSPGQGGYTGELFF
TRBV10-2,TRBJ1-2,.,.,TGCGCCAGCAGTGAGGACAGGAACTATGGCTACACCTTC,CASSEDRNYGYTF
TRBV10-3,TRBJ1-3,TRBD1,.,TGTGCCATCAGGACAGGGGCCTCTGGAAACACCATATATTTT,CAIRTGASGNTIYF
TRBV4-3,TRBJ2-2,.,.,TGCGCCAGCAGCCAAGATAGCCGGGTCCCCACCGGGGAGCTGTTTTTT,CASSQDSRVPTGELFF
TRBV6-1,TRBJ2-7,.,.,TGTGCCAGCAGTGAAGCGAAGGGAACAGGGAGCCCCTACGAGCAGTACTTC,CASSEAKGTGSPYEQYF
TRBV6-6,TRBJ1-1,TRBD1,.,TGTGCCAGCAGCCCCCCCCCAGGGGGCACTGAAGCTTTCTTT,CASSPPPGGTEAFF
TRBV2,TRBJ2-7,.,.,TGTGCCAGCACGGAGGGCTGGGCGGTCTACGAGCAGTACTTC,CASTEGWAVYEQYF
TRBV18,TRBJ2-1,TRBD1,.,TGTGCCAGCTCGTGGGGACAGGGAGGGTACAATGAGCAGTTCTTC,CASSWGQGGYNEQFF
TRBV30,TRBJ2-2,.,.,TGTGCCTGGAGTGCCCCCCCTGACACCGGGGAGCTGTTTTTT,CAWSAPPDTGELFF
TRBV10-3,TRBJ2-7,.,.,TGTGCCATCAGTGGACAGGATACGCGGGAGCAGTACTTC,CAISGQDTREQYF
TRBV11-2,TRBJ2-3,TRBD2,.,TGTGCCAGCAGCTTTCGGAGCGGGGGGAACAGAGATACGCAGTATTTT,CASSFRSGGNRDTQYF
TRBV5-1,TRBJ1-1,.,.,TGCGCCAGCACCCCGACAGGCGTTGGGCGTGGGACTGAAGCTTTCTTT,CASTPTGVGRGTEAFF
TRBV9,TRBJ2-2,.,.,TGTGCCAGCAGCGTTTCTGGGGGCCCCGGGGAGCTGTTTTTT,CASSVSGGPGELFF
TRBV7-3,TRBJ1-2,.,.,TGTGCCAGCAGCTTATCAGGTCGCGCGGGAGGGGGCTACACCTTC,CASSLSGRAGGGYTF
TRBV9,TRBJ1-1,.,.,TGTGCCAGCAGCGTACAAACGATGGGGGCAACTGAAGCTTTCTTT,CASSVQTMGATEAFF
TRBV24-1,TRBJ1-5,TRBD1,.,TGTGCCACCAGTGATCCCGGTCCCGGACAGGGAGGACAGCCCCAGCATTTT,CATSDPGPGQGGQPQHF
TRBV12-3/TRBV12-4,TRBJ1-2,.,once,TGTGCCAGCAGTTACAGGGCGTACTATGGCTACACCTTC,CASSYRAYYGYTF
TRBV5-4,TRBJ2-5,.,.,TGTGCCAGCAGCTTGATAACAGAGGGAAAGACCCAGTACTTC,CASSLITEGKTQYF
TRBV6-5,TRBJ1-2,.,once,TGTGCCAGCACCATTTCACTGAACCCTAACTATGGCTACACCTTC,CASTISLNPNYGYTF
TRBV6-1,TRBJ1-2,.,.,TGTGCCAGCAGTGAAAGTAGGGCAGGGGAAGCTTATGGCTACACCTTC,CASSESRAGEAYGYTF
TRBV6-5,TRBJ1-5,.,.,TGTGCCAGCAGTTACCGGGAGTTAGGTCAGCCCCAGCATTTT,CASSYRELGQPQHF
TRBV6-2/TRBV6-3,TRBJ2-7,TRBD1,.,TGTGCCAGCAGTTTCAGACAACAGGGGGAACCCTACGAGCAGTACTTC,CASSFRQQGEPYEQYF
TRBV4-1,TRBJ2-3,.,.,TGCGCCAGCAGCCAAGATCCGGGGTCGGCAGATACGCAGTATTTT,CASSQDPGSADTQYF
TRBV6-2/TRBV6-3,TRBJ1-2,TRBD1,.,TGTGCCAGCAGTACCCGGACAGGGGATAATGGCTACACCTTC,CASSTRTGDNGYTF
TRBV7-1,TRBJ2-1,TRBD2,.,TGTGCCAGCAGCTCCCCAAAGGAGCCCGGGACAGGGCGACTAGCGGGGGGGCTTTACAATGAGCAGTTCTTC,CASSSPKEPGTGRLAGGLYNEQFF
TRBV5-1,TRBJ1-2,.,.,TGCGCCAGCAGCTTGGCGTCAGCCCCAGGCATCACCTTC,CASSLASAPGITF
TRBV29-1,TRBJ2-7,.,once,TGCAGCGTTGCTGAGGTCGACTATTCCTCCTACGAGCAGTACTTC,CSVAEVDYSSYEQYF
TRBV9,TRBJ1-5,.,.,TGTGCCAGCAGCGTAGGAGGTTATCAGCCCCAGCATTTT,CASSVGGYQPQHF
TRBV6-5,TRBJ1-2,TRBD1,.,TGTGCCAGCAGCGGGACAGGGGCGGCGTTTGGCTACACCTTC,CASSGTGAAFGYTF
TRBV30,TRBJ2-5,.,few,TGTGCCTGGAGTCTGTTAGAGACCCAGTACTTC,CAWSLLETQYF
TRBV20-1,TRBJ1-1,.,.,TGCAGTGCTAGAGTCTACACTGAAGCTTTCTTT,CSARVYTEAFF
TRBV5-5,TRBJ1-6,.,few,TGTGCCAGCAGCTTGTTTTCATATAATTCACCCCTCCACTTT,CASSLFSYNSPLHF
TRBV7-6,TRBJ2-3,TRBD1,.,TGTGCCAGCAGCTCCCGGATACGCCGGGACAGGAGCACAGATACGCAGTATTTT,CASSSRIRRDRSTDTQYF
TRBV5-1,TRBJ2-2,TRBD1,.,TGCGCCAGCAGCTCGGGACAGTACACCGGGGAGCTGTTTTTT,CASSSGQYTGELFF
TRBV10-3,TRBJ1-4,.,.,TGTGCCACCCAGGCCGGTGGATCTAATGAAAAACTGTTTTTT,CATQAGGSNEKLFF
TRBV11-2,TRBJ2-3,.,.,TGTGCCAGCAGCTCCCCCGGGACTCTGGATACGCAGTATTTT,CASSSPGTLDTQYF
TRBV7-8,TRBJ1-5,.,.,TGTGCCAGCAGCTTATACGGGGGAAACCTAAATCAGCCCCAGCATTTT,CASSLYGGNLNQPQHF
TRBV12-3/TRBV12-4,TRBJ1-1,.,.,TGTGCCAGCAGTTTCAGGGCTGAAGCTTTCTTT,CASSFRAEAFF
TRBV30,TRBJ2-3,TRBD2,.,TGTGCCTGGAGTGTGTTAGCGGGGCGTGGCACAGATACGCAGTATTTT,CAWSVLAGRGTDTQYF
TRBV28,TRBJ1-2,.,.,TGTGCCAGCAGGGTACAGGGCGGCTATGGCTACACCTTC,CASRVQGGYGYTF